Many counts were recorded for the clone carrying this T cell receptor beta chain. Germline is not matched at one junction end, which may reflect a read error. This sample stems from a study of blood T cells in healthy people across ages. Sample-barcoded 5' priming and a J-beta primer mix drove a second PCR of 7 to 11 cycles. A single record per CDR3 protein comes from TCRdb applying MiXCR to the 5' RACE reads. Of under 2 million distinct CDR3 sequences in the sample, almost 35% were seen once. This receptor was obtained from a woman in her 30s in good health. The sample comprised blood.

CDR3 protein: CASSLQGYEQYF. DNA of the CDR3: TGTGCCAGCAGCTTACAGGGCTACGAGCAGTACTTC. J is TRBJ2-7 and V is TRBV5-1; weak D call: TRBD1 (6 bases). Germline loops: CDR1 SGHRS, CDR2 YFSETQ. The CDR3 length is 12 residues.